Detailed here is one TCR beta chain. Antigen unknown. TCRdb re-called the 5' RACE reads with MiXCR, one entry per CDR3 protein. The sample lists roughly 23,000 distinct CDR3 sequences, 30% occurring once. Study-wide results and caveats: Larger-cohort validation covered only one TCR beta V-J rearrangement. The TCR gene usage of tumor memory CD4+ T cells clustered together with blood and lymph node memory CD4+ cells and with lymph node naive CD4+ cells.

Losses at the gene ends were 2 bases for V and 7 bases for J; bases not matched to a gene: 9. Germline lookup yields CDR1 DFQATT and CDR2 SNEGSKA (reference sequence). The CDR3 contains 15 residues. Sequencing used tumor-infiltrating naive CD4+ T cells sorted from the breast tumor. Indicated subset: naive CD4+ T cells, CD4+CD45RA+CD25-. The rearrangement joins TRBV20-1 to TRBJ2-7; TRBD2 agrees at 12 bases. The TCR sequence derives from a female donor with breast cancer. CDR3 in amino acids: CSARPPSGRALEQYF. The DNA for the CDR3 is TGCAGTGCTAGACCCCCTAGCGGGAGGGCCTTGGAGCAGTACTTC.